Presented here are 23 T cell receptor beta chains from one specimen sequenced in a study of cytomegalovirus exposure and HLA in healthy donors. Vbeta (60) and Jbeta (13) primers were used in the PCR. Generated by immunoSEQ multiplex PCR, the TCRdb table keeps only in-frame clones and is missing some. Counted here are 110,000 to 150,000 clones, roughly 76% occurring once; the ten biggest clones make up under 2%. Material for sequencing was PBMCs. The source of these receptors is a female donor in good health and CMV-seronegative.

The chain has TRBV15 and TRBJ1-6, with 11 positions matching TRBD1. Trimming cost V 5 bases and J 6 bases; bases outside gene matches: 3. The CDR3 is 15 amino acids. Germline V gives CDR1 LNHNV, CDR2 YYDKDF (reference sequence). The CDR3 protein is CATSVDRGPNSPLHF. In DNA, the CDR3 is TGTGCCACCAGCGTGGACAGGGGGCCTAATTCACCCCTCCACTTT.

V is TRBV28 and J is TRBJ1-6; D unclear. The CDR3 is 14 amino acids. CDR1 is MDHEN, CDR2 SYDVKM, per germline. V shed 2 bases and J shed 13 bases, with 15 bases lying between them. CDR3 loop: CASSLTDLNSPLHF. In nucleotides, the CDR3 is TGTGCCAGCAGTTTAACAGACCTGAACTCGCCCCTCCACTTT.

The chain uses TRBV9 and TRBJ2-7; TRBD1 matches 7 bases. The CDR3 contains 15 residues. From germline, CDR1 is SGDLS and CDR2 YYNGEE. With 2 bases clipped from V and 2 bases from J, the junction kept 7 bases outside the gene matches. The CDR3 DNA reads as TGTGCCAGCAGCGTCGAAATAACAGGGGCCTACGAGCAGTACTTC. This translates into CASSVEITGAYEQYF.

The chain carries TRBV28 and TRBJ2-5; 7 bases map to TRBD2. The trim removed 4 bases at V and 4 bases at J, leaving 3 bases unmatched. CDR1 is MDHEN and CDR2 is SYDVKM in the germline V gene. CDR3 length: 13 residues. The CDR3 coding sequence is TGTGCCAGCAGTTCGGGGGGTGCAGAGACCCAGTACTTC. Residues: CASSSGGAETQYF.

V gene TRBV10-3 combines with J gene TRBJ2-2; perhaps TRBD2 as D (5 bases). This CDR3 spans 13 amino acids. CDR1 is ENHRY and CDR2 is SYGVKD in the germline V gene. V lost 10 bases, J lost 4 bases, and 13 bases lay in between. CDR3 region: CATTTEVTGELFF. CDR3 nucleotide sequence: TGTGCCACCACGACGGAGGTCACCGGGGAGCTGTTTTTT.

The gene calls are TRBV19 and TRBJ1-6; the match to TRBD1 covers 7 bases. The germline CDR1 and CDR2 sequences are LNHDA and SQIVND (reference sequence). The CDR3 is 14 amino acids. Trimming cost V 8 bases and J 6 bases; bases outside gene matches: 7. As DNA, the CDR3 is TGTGCCAGTGACCCAGGACAGGTTAATTCACCCCTCCACTTT. Protein product: CASDPGQVNSPLHF.

The chain links TRBV27 to TRBJ2-1; 13 bases map to TRBD2. The length of the CDR3 is 14 residues. The germline V gene has CDR1 MNHEY and CDR2 SMNVEV (reference sequence). The V gene end was trimmed by 5 bases and the J gene end by 7 bases; junction bases not matched to a gene: 2. The CDR3 nucleotides read TGTGCCAGCAGTACACTAGCGGGAGGGAATGAGCAGTTCTTC. The encoded protein is CASSTLAGGNEQFF.

This chain joins TRBV6-1 and TRBJ1-1; TRBD1 matches at 8 bases. The CDR3 sequence is 13 residues long. CDR1 and CDR2 from the germline V gene are MNHNS and SASEGT. J lost 5 bases, V lost 6 bases, and 5 bases had no gene match. The CDR3 region is CASRHRTGTEAFF. The CDR3 DNA sequence: TGTGCCAGCAGACACCGGACAGGGACTGAAGCTTTCTTT.

The rearrangement joins TRBV6-6 to TRBJ1-1, with 9 positions matching TRBD1. The CDR3 loop spans 11 amino acids. Trimming at V came to 5 bases and at J to 10 bases, leaving 2 bases not matched to a gene. Germline V gene lookup returns CDR1 MNHNY and CDR2 SVGAGI (reference sequence). CDR3 sequence (DNA): TGTGCCAGCAGTCAACAGGGGGCAGCTTTCTTT. Translating gives CASSQQGAAFF.

This chain joins TRBV18 and TRBJ1-6; D not resolved. The CDR3 spans 12 residues. Trimming left V 9 bases short and J 5 bases short, with 8 bases between. Germline values: CDR1 KGHSH, CDR2 LQKENI. As DNA, the CDR3 is TGTGCCAGTTCAACAGATAATTCACCCCTCCACTTT. Its protein is CASSTDNSPLHF.

The V gene is TRBV10-1, the J gene TRBJ1-1; D is possibly TRBD1 (6 bases). The CDR3 runs to 16 residues. V dropped 1 base and J dropped 7 bases, with 19 bases sitting between them. Germline V gives CDR1 WNHNN, CDR2 SYGVQD (reference sequence). Here the CDR3 reads CASSEYERPTGVEAFF. The CDR3 nucleotides are TGCGCCAGCAGTGAGTATGAAAGGCCGACAGGAGTTGAAGCTTTCTTT.

This clone showed up just a few times. This rearrangement joins TRBV9 to TRBJ2-7; D is unresolved. Per germline, CDR1 SGDLS and CDR2 YYNGEE. This CDR3 comprises 12 residues. Trimming left V 0 bases short and J 4 bases short, with 5 bases between. As DNA, the CDR3 is TGTGCCAGCAGCGTAGATCAGTACGAGCAGTACTTC. Protein sequence: CASSVDQYEQYF.

This CDR3 reads CASSLAGAEYEQYF. The CDR3 DNA is TGTGCCAGCAGTCTAGCGGGAGCTGAGTACGAGCAGTACTTC. The gene calls are TRBV28 and TRBJ2-7; 10 nucleotides align to TRBD2. From germline, CDR1 is MDHEN and CDR2 SYDVKM. The CDR3 is 14 amino acids. Germline trimming cut 5 bases from V and 4 bases from J; bases unmatched to any gene: 5.

This clone was counted many times. The V gene is TRBV25-1, the J gene TRBJ1-4; TRBD1 is a possible D gene (5 bases). Germline V gene lookup returns CDR1 MGHDK and CDR2 SYGVNS. Trimming removed 5 bases from V and 3 bases from J, with 16 bases in between. The CDR3 length is 16 residues. The CDR3 reads CASSPQESRSNEKLFF. The CDR3, as DNA: TGTGCCAGCAGTCCACAGGAATCAAGGTCTAATGAAAAACTGTTTTTT.

The rearrangement links TRBV12-2 to TRBJ2-4; TRBD2 is the table's D call, not checked against the DNA. TRBV12-2 is deemed a pseudogene. The CDR3 runs to 17 residues. The CDR3 DNA follows: TGTGCAAGTCGCTTAAACCAGGGTAGCGGGGGCTCCAACATTCAGTACTTC. The encoded protein is CASRLNQGSGGSNIQYF.

The rearrangement uses TRBV5-4 and TRBJ1-1; tentative D call: TRBD1 (5 bases). The germline V gene encodes CDR1 SGHNT and CDR2 YYREEE (reference sequence). The CDR3 is 12 residues long. V lost 2 bases and J 6 bases, leaving 8 bases between the germline ends. The CDR3 loop reads CASSFGRAEAFF. The DNA of the CDR3 is TGTGCCAGCAGCTTTGGCAGGGCTGAAGCTTTCTTT.

The chain uses TRBV19 and TRBJ1-1; D is ambiguous. With 1 base removed from V and 0 bases from J, the gap between germline ends came to 6 bases. The length of the CDR3 is 14 residues. The V gene's germline CDR1 is LNHDA and CDR2 SQIVND (reference sequence). The CDR3 sequence: CASSIGRLNTEAFF. The CDR3 nucleotides read TGTGCCAGTAGTATAGGCCGGTTGAACACTGAAGCTTTCTTT.

V is TRBV19 and J is TRBJ2-7; no clear D gene. V shed 4 bases and J shed 7 bases, with 17 bases lying between them. The CDR3 is 14 amino acids. From germline, CDR1 is LNHDA and CDR2 SQIVND (reference sequence). The CDR3: CASSTTTGPREQYF. The CDR3 DNA sequence: TGTGCCAGTAGTACTACGACGGGTCCGCGAGAGCAGTACTTC.

The V call is TRBV2, the J call TRBJ2-7; 9 nucleotides match TRBD2. The CDR3 loop spans 14 amino acids. Looked up from germline, CDR1 is SNHLY and CDR2 is FYNNEI. V was pared by 5 bases and J by 7 bases, with 9 bases of the junction left unmatched. The CDR3 loop reads CASSPVGAGGEQYF. The CDR3 bases are TGTGCCAGCAGTCCGGTGGGAGCGGGGGGAGAGCAGTACTTC.

The CDR3, as DNA: TGTGCCAGCAGCTTGGGGGACAGGGGGGGGAATCAGCCCCAGCATTTT. Translated, it gives CASSLGDRGGNQPQHF. This sequence joins TRBV7-8 and TRBJ1-5, with 11 bases matching TRBD1. V shed 3 bases and J 4 bases; nucleotides not matched to a gene: 5. The germline V gene has CDR1 SGHVS and CDR2 FQNEAQ. The CDR3 sequence is 16 residues long.

The gene calls are TRBV28 and TRBJ2-7; tentatively, D is TRBD2 (6 bases). The germline V gene has CDR1 MDHEN and CDR2 SYDVKM. CDR3 length equals 14 residues. Deletions cut 5 bases from V and 4 bases from J, with 15 bases between. In DNA, the CDR3 is TGTGCCAGCAGTCTAAACGCGGGGCTATACGAGCAGTACTTC. This gives the protein CASSLNAGLYEQYF.

J is TRBJ1-1 and V is TRBV7-9; a weak D match, TRBD1 (6 bases). The germline CDR1 and CDR2 sequences are SEHNR and FQNEAQ (reference sequence). V lost 6 bases and J 0 bases, leaving 20 bases between the germline ends. The CDR3 runs to 17 residues. The CDR3 bases are TGTGCCAGCAGTTATCGACAGGAGAAAAGCATGAACACTGAAGCTTTCTTT. Protein sequence: CASSYRQEKSMNTEAFF.

The genes are TRBV19 and TRBJ2-1; TRBD2 matches 14 bases. V lost 4 bases, J lost 8 bases, and 19 bases stayed unmatched. From germline, CDR1 is LNHDA and CDR2 SQIVND (reference sequence). This CDR3 is 20 amino acids long. The CDR3 is CASSTTGTSGSRGISHEQFF. The CDR3 nucleotides are TGTGCCAGTAGTACGACCGGGACTAGCGGGAGCAGGGGGATTTCGCATGAGCAGTTCTTC. Full variable domain (rest looked up from reference TRBV19 and TRBJ2-1): DGGITQSPKYLFRKEGQNVTLSCEQNLNHDAMYWYRQDPGQGLRLIYYSQIVNDFQKGDIAEGYSVSREKKESFPLTVTSAQKNPTAFYLCASSTTGTSGSRGISHEQFFGPGTRLTVL.